A selection of T cell receptor beta chains follows, all from one sample in a study of technical replicates of blood from a few donors. Sequencing was performed with immunoSEQ multiplex PCR; in TCRdb, only in-frame clones are kept and a portion is missing. The table includes around 69,000 clones, roughly 86% detected once. The sample taken for sequencing was PBMCs. Receptors originate from a human donor in good health. Some clones in this sample may be carry-over from other donors' samples. CDR3s include the opening cysteine and the closing phenylalanine or tryptophan. D genes are given only for firm matches. The size field is filled for only some rows; it gives once, few, many or a size class.

V gene,clone size,D gene,J gene,CDR3 DNA,CDR3 protein
TRBV27,NA,TRBD1,TRBJ2-4,TGTGCCAGCAGTCCGGGACAGGGACTAGCCAAAAACATTCAGTACTTC,CASSPGQGLAKNIQYF
TRBV18,NA,TRBD1,TRBJ1-1,TGTGCCAGCTCGCGGACAGGGCGAGGGAATACTGAAGCTTTCTTT,CASSRTGRGNTEAFF
TRBV18,NA,NA,TRBJ2-7,TGTGCCAGCTCACCGATAAAACAATACGAGCAGTACTTC,CASSPIKQYEQYF
TRBV6-5,NA,NA,TRBJ1-2,TGTGCCAGCAGTTATCACTCTACTAACTATGGCTACACCTTC,CASSYHSTNYGYTF
TRBV2,NA,TRBD2,TRBJ2-7,TGTGCCAGCAGTGAAGCAATCGGGAGGGACGACGAGCAGTACTTC,CASSEAIGRDDEQYF
TRBV6-1,NA,TRBD1,TRBJ2-7,TGTGCCAGCAACTCGGGACAGGGGATCGGCGAGCAGTACTTC,CASNSGQGIGEQYF
TRBV7-8,NA,NA,TRBJ2-3,TGTGCCAGCAGCCCCCATCTAATCGCAGATACGCAGTATTTT,CASSPHLIADTQYF
TRBV7-2,NA,TRBD2,TRBJ2-1,TGTGCCAGCAGCTTCAGACTAGCTCTTGAATTCTCCTACAATGAGCAGTTCTTC,CASSFRLALEFSYNEQFF
TRBV9,NA,NA,TRBJ1-1,TGTGCCAGCAGCGTAGCGGACACTGAAGCTTTCTTT,CASSVADTEAFF
TRBV29-1,few,NA,TRBJ2-1,TGCAGCGTCGACTGGCGAAATGAGCAGTTCTTC,CSVDWRNEQFF
TRBV18,NA,TRBD2,TRBJ2-1,TGTGCCAGCTCACCGACTAGCGGGGGGGTCCTCAGAGACAATGAGCAGTTCTTC,CASSPTSGGVLRDNEQFF
TRBV2,NA,NA,TRBJ2-5,TGTGCCAGCAGCGATATTAGTGGGGGGGCGGGGACCCAGTACTTC,CASSDISGGAGTQYF
TRBV6-4,NA,NA,TRBJ2-1,TGTGCCAGCAGGGGTCCGGTCGGGGATACCTACAATGAGCAGTTCTTC,CASRGPVGDTYNEQFF
TRBV27,NA,TRBD1,TRBJ1-2,TGTGCCAGCAGTACCTGGCAGGGGGCTCCTGGCTACACCTTC,CASSTWQGAPGYTF
TRBV5-4,NA,NA,TRBJ2-5,TGTGCCAGCAGCTTGGTGGTAGGAGGTTCCGAGACCCAGTACTTC,CASSLVVGGSETQYF
TRBV5-1,few,TRBD1,TRBJ1-2,TGCGCCAGCAGCGTACAGGGGGCCAACTATGGCTACACCTTC,CASSVQGANYGYTF
TRBV5-1,NA,NA,TRBJ2-7,TGCGCCATGTCGCGCAGGGCCCGATCCTACGAGCAGTACTTC,CAMSRRARSYEQYF
TRBV9,NA,NA,TRBJ2-1,TGTGCCAGCAGCGTAGGCGGACAATCTTGGAATGAGCAGTTCTTC,CASSVGGQSWNEQFF
TRBV7-3,NA,TRBD1,TRBJ2-1,TGTGCCAGCAGTCGGACAGGGGGCTTCGATGAGCAGTTCTTC,CASSRTGGFDEQFF
TRBV18,NA,NA,TRBJ1-4,TGTGCCAGCTCACCCCCCGGACAGATGAATGAAAAACTGTTTTTT,CASSPPGQMNEKLFF
TRBV4-3,NA,TRBD2,TRBJ2-7,TGCGCCAGCAGCCAAGAGGTAGCGGGAGGGACAAAGCAGTACTTC,CASSQEVAGGTKQYF
TRBV9,NA,TRBD2,TRBJ2-1,TGTGCCAGCAGCGACCGGACTAGCGGATTGAGCTCCTACAATGAGCAGTTCTTC,CASSDRTSGLSSYNEQFF
TRBV4-2,NA,NA,TRBJ2-1,TGTGCCAGCAGCCAATTAACGTTGGACTCCAATGAGCAGTTCTTC,CASSQLTLDSNEQFF
TRBV29-1,NA,TRBD2,TRBJ2-7,TGCAGCGTCGCCGGAGAGCGGGGGACATCCTACGAGCAGTACTTC,CSVAGERGTSYEQYF
TRBV9,NA,NA,TRBJ1-2,TGTGCCAGCAGCGGCGGGAGAGGCTACACCTTC,CASSGGRGYTF
TRBV27,NA,TRBD2,TRBJ2-1,TGTGCCAGCAGCCCGGGACTAGCGTCCTTTGAGCAGTTCTTC,CASSPGLASFEQFF
TRBV5-4,NA,NA,TRBJ1-1,TGTGCCAGCAGCTTGGGCCAGGCTGGGCCGTTGGGTGGAGCTTTCTTT,CASSLGQAGPLGGAFF
TRBV4-2,few,NA,TRBJ1-1,TGTGCCAGCAGCCCCCGCAATGTGTGGGCAAACACTGAAGCTTTCTTT,CASSPRNVWANTEAFF
TRBV9,NA,TRBD2,TRBJ2-1,TGTGCCAGCAGCCTTAGCGGGAGGGAACTCAATGAGCAGTTCTTC,CASSLSGRELNEQFF
TRBV4-1,NA,NA,TRBJ1-1,TGCGCCAGCAGCCAAGATGAGGCCAGTCAAGCTTTCTTT,CASSQDEASQAFF
TRBV4-3,NA,TRBD2,TRBJ2-1,TGCGCCAGCAGCCAAGATACTAGCGGCTCCTACAATGAGCAGTTCTTC,CASSQDTSGSYNEQFF
TRBV6-1,NA,NA,TRBJ2-3,TGTGCCAGCAGTGAAGTAGTGCCGGCGGGGGCTAGCACAGATACGCAGTATTTT,CASSEVVPAGASTDTQYF
TRBV2,once,NA,TRBJ1-6,TGTGCCAGCAGTACCCCCAGGGTGGATAATTCACCCCTCCACTTT,CASSTPRVDNSPLHF
TRBV7-9,NA,NA,TRBJ2-1,TGTGCCAGCAGCCCAGGACTAACCTATGAGCAGTTCTTC,CASSPGLTYEQFF
TRBV7-3,NA,TRBD2,TRBJ2-7,TGTGCCAGCAGCCCCACCGGCGGGAGGGAGTACGAGCAGTACTTC,CASSPTGGREYEQYF
TRBV30,NA,NA,TRBJ1-3,TGTGCCTGTACCAAGGAGACCGGAAACACCATATATTTT,CACTKETGNTIYF
TRBV19,NA,NA,TRBJ1-2,TGTGCCAGTAGTATGGCAGGCCAAAGGTTTGTATCGACGGTCACCTTC,CASSMAGQRFVSTVTF
TRBV7-9,NA,NA,TRBJ1-2,TGTGCCAGCAGCCCACCTGAAGGCAGGTTCCCTTATGGCTACACCTTC,CASSPPEGRFPYGYTF
TRBV4-3,many,TRBD1,TRBJ1-2,TGCGCCAGCAGCCAAGATCTATTTGACAGGGGCCGCGACTACACCTTC,CASSQDLFDRGRDYTF
TRBV7-3,NA,TRBD1,TRBJ2-5,TGTGCCAGCAGCTTAAACGGACAGGGGGCAAGGCAAGAGACCCAGTACTTC,CASSLNGQGARQETQYF